The clone carrying this TCR beta chain has only a few counts. Antigen specificity is unknown. The germline V gene encodes CDR1 SGDLS and CDR2 YYNGEE. The CDR3 spans 14 residues. V lost 1 base to trimming and J lost 2 bases, with 7 bases between them. The study reverse transcribed the entire isolated RNA, so it sequenced expressed TCRB transcripts. Clones were read by immunoSEQ multiplex PCR, and TCRdb kept only the in-frame ones, dropping some. The top ten clones hold more than 0.8% of a sample with nearly 350,000 clones, around 8.5% of them seen once. Staining for CD45RO/CCR7/CD25/CD127/CD95/CD27 allowed sorting of CD4+ naive, central memory, regulatory and stem cell-like memory cells. The data belong to a study of beta chain features in type 1 diabetes. Points from the study as a whole: A moderate, significant TCRB CDR3 shortening appeared in type 1 diabetes across four CD4+ subsets.

Sequencing input: central memory CD4+ T cells from blood. The chain joins TRBV9 to TRBJ2-1; D is perhaps TRBD1 or TRBD2 (6 bases each). The sequence derives from a man under 40 with type 1 diabetes. The CDR3 sequence: CASSVRGAYNEQFF. The CDR3 DNA is TGTGCCAGCAGCGTAAGGGGGGCCTACAATGAGCAGTTCTTC.